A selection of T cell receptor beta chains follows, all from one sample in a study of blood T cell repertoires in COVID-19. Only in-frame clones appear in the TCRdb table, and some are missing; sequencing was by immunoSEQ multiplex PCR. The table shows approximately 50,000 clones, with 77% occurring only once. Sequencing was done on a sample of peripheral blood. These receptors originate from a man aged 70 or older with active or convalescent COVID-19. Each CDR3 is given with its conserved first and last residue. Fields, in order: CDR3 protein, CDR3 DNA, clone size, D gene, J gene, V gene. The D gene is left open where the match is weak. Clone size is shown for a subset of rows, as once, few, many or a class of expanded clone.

CASSIVGTGAKNIQYF | TGTGCCAGTAGTATAGTGGGGACAGGGGCCAAAAACATTCAGTACTTC | few | TRBD1 | TRBJ2-4 | TRBV19
CASIGGVGQPQHF | TGTGCCAGTATAGGGGGGGTCGGGCAGCCCCAGCATTTT | NA | NA | TRBJ1-5 | TRBV19
CASSILGWSQPQHF | TGTGCCAGCAGCATCCTGGGTTGGAGTCAGCCCCAGCATTTT | NA | NA | TRBJ1-5 | TRBV6-2/TRBV6-3
CASSPGAGQGVNTEAFF | TGCGCCAGCAGCCCGGGGGCAGGACAGGGGGTGAACACTGAAGCTTTCTTT | NA | TRBD1 | TRBJ1-1 | TRBV4-3
CASSLVPGGTNSPLHF | TGTGCCAGCAGCTTAGTTCCAGGGGGAACAAATTCACCCCTCCACTTT | once | TRBD1 | TRBJ1-6 | TRBV7-2
CASSLEEGTTDTQYF | TGTGCCAGCAGCTTAGAGGAGGGCACCACAGATACGCAGTATTTT | NA | NA | TRBJ2-3 | TRBV7-6
CASSLSAQEEHEKLFF | TGCGCCAGCAGCTTGTCCGCGCAAGAAGAGCATGAAAAACTGTTTTTT | NA | NA | TRBJ1-4 | TRBV5-1
CASRFSGRGNNEQFF | TGTGCCAGCAGATTTAGCGGGAGGGGAAACAATGAGCAGTTCTTC | NA | TRBD2 | TRBJ2-1 | TRBV7-9
CASRRLSYEQYF | TGTGCCAGCAGGAGACTCTCCTACGAGCAGTACTTC | many | NA | TRBJ2-7 | TRBV6-4
CASSSDSGRVKRGYGYTF | TGTGCCAGCAGCTCAGACAGCGGGAGGGTAAAGCGGGGCTATGGCTACACCTTC | NA | NA | TRBJ1-2 | TRBV7-2
CASSLLGRNTEAFF | TGTGCCAGCAGCTTGTTAGGGAGGAACACTGAAGCTTTCTTT | NA | NA | TRBJ1-1 | TRBV5-6
CASSQEGQGLSNTEAFF | TGCGCCAGCAGCCAAGAGGGACAGGGTTTGTCCAACACTGAAGCTTTCTTT | NA | TRBD1 | TRBJ1-1 | TRBV4-3
CASSLEGQTYNEQFF | TGTGCCAGCAGCTTAGAGGGACAGACCTACAATGAGCAGTTCTTC | NA | TRBD1 | TRBJ2-1 | TRBV5-6
CASSLRTDETQYF | TGTGCCAGCAGCTTAAGGACAGACGAGACCCAGTACTTC | NA | NA | TRBJ2-5 | TRBV7-3
CASSPDRSSYNSPLHF | TGTGCCAGCAGCCCCGACAGGAGCTCCTATAATTCACCCCTCCACTTT | few | NA | TRBJ1-6 | TRBV5-6
CASSVSGSSYNEQFF | TGTGCCAGCAGCGTGAGCGGAAGCTCCTACAATGAGCAGTTCTTC | NA | NA | TRBJ2-1 | TRBV9
CASRSGGLVNEQYF | TGTGCCAGCAGGTCGGGAGGTCTCGTGAACGAGCAGTACTTC | NA | TRBD2 | TRBJ2-7 | TRBV27
CASSVDRGPSYEQYF | TGTGCCAGCAGCGTAGACAGGGGGCCCTCCTACGAGCAGTACTTC | NA | TRBD1 | TRBJ2-7 | TRBV7-2
CATSEWTSGSANEQFF | TGTGCCACCAGTGAGTGGACTAGCGGGAGCGCCAATGAGCAGTTCTTC | NA | TRBD2 | TRBJ2-1 | TRBV24-1
CASRTDRGKWELFF | TGTGCCAGCAGGACGGACAGGGGGAAATGGGAGCTGTTTTTT | NA | TRBD1 | TRBJ2-2 | TRBV6-6
CASSIGTGGVDTQYF | TGTGCCAGTAGTATAGGGACAGGGGGCGTAGATACGCAGTATTTT | NA | TRBD1 | TRBJ2-3 | TRBV19
CASSTTGTNTGELFF | TGTGCCAGCAGCACCACCGGGACTAATACCGGGGAGCTGTTTTTT | NA | TRBD2 | TRBJ2-2 | TRBV7-6
CASSPIAGSTDTQYF | TGTGCCAGCAGCCCGATAGCGGGAAGCACAGATACGCAGTATTTT | once | TRBD2 | TRBJ2-3 | TRBV7-3
CATSTGQGNTQYF | TGTGCCACCAGCACAGGACAGGGGAATACGCAGTATTTT | NA | TRBD1 | TRBJ2-3 | TRBV15
CASSIAGSSGANVLTF | TGTGCCAGTAGTATCGCGGGATCCTCTGGGGCCAACGTCCTGACTTTC | NA | NA | TRBJ2-6 | TRBV19
CSATGTASYEQYF | TGCAGCGCAACCGGGACAGCCTCCTACGAGCAGTACTTC | NA | TRBD1 | TRBJ2-7 | TRBV29-1
CASSLDRGLNYGYTF | TGTGCCAGCAGCTTAGATCGAGGGCTCAACTATGGCTACACCTTC | once | NA | TRBJ1-2 | TRBV11-2
CASSRGTFAF | TGTGCCAGCAGCCGAGGGACATTCGCCTTC | NA | NA | TRBJ1-2 | TRBV12-3/TRBV12-4
CASSLHGTGNQPQHF | TGCGCCAGCAGCTTACACGGGACAGGTAATCAGCCCCAGCATTTT | few | TRBD1 | TRBJ1-5 | TRBV5-1
CASSLMQGELEKLFF | TGTGCCAGCAGCTTAATGCAGGGCGAATTGGAAAAACTGTTTTTT | NA | NA | TRBJ1-4 | TRBV7-6
CASSLGGVFYTF | TGTGCCAGCAGCCTCGGGGGAGTATTCTACACCTTC | few | NA | TRBJ1-2 | TRBV21-1